A selection of T cell receptor beta chains follows, all from one sample in a study of blood T cell repertoires in COVID-19. Sequencing used immunoSEQ multiplex PCR; TCRdb keeps in-frame clones, though not all of them. The sample shows 250,000 to 350,000 clones, roughly 88% of them seen only once. The material sequenced was peripheral blood. These receptors all stem from a woman aged 25 to 39 with active or convalescent COVID-19. Each CDR3 is given with its conserved first and last residue. The order of the fields is clone size, D gene, J gene, V gene, CDR3 protein, CDR3 DNA. D genes are given only for firm matches. Size values are once, few and many counts, or a class for expanded clones, and some rows have none.

size: -
D: TRBD2
J: TRBJ2-3
V: TRBV10-2
CDR3: CASRLTSGGADTQYF
DNA: TGCGCCAGCAGACTAACTAGCGGGGGGGCGGATACGCAGTATTTT

size: -
D: -
J: TRBJ1-2
V: TRBV29-1
CDR3: CSVVRGFSYGYTF
DNA: TGCAGCGTTGTAAGGGGGTTTAGCTATGGCTACACCTTC

size: -
D: TRBD2
J: TRBJ2-3
V: TRBV30
CDR3: CAWSARGGTDTQYF
DNA: TGTGCCTGGAGTGCACGCGGGGGAACGGATACGCAGTATTTT

size: -
D: TRBD1
J: TRBJ2-2
V: TRBV7-3
CDR3: CASSSAGTESGELFF
DNA: TGTGCCAGCAGCTCAGCCGGGACAGAATCCGGGGAGCTGTTTTTT

size: -
D: -
J: TRBJ1-3
V: TRBV6-1
CDR3: CASSEKPQGRGNTIYF
DNA: TGTGCCAGCAGTGAAAAGCCGCAGGGAAGAGGAAACACCATATATTTT

size: few
D: -
J: TRBJ2-7
V: TRBV5-4
CDR3: CASSLDRWSYEQYF
DNA: TGTGCCAGCAGCTTGGACAGGTGGTCCTACGAGCAGTACTTC

size: -
D: -
J: TRBJ2-1
V: TRBV4-3
CDR3: CASSQGESGFNEQFF
DNA: TGCGCCAGCAGCCAAGGCGAGTCAGGGTTCAATGAGCAGTTCTTC

size: -
D: TRBD2
J: TRBJ2-5
V: TRBV10-3
CDR3: CAISSPLAGGPSQETQYF
DNA: TGTGCCATCAGTTCCCCACTAGCGGGGGGACCAAGCCAAGAGACCCAGTACTTC

size: -
D: TRBD2
J: TRBJ2-1
V: TRBV3-1/TRBV3-2
CDR3: CASSERARLAENYNEQFF
DNA: TGTGCCAGCAGCGAACGTGCCCGACTAGCGGAAAACTACAATGAGCAGTTCTTC

size: -
D: -
J: TRBJ1-4
V: TRBV16
CDR3: CASSQQGQTNEKLFF
DNA: TGTGCCAGCAGCCAGCAGGGACAAACTAATGAAAAACTGTTTTTT

size: few
D: TRBD2
J: TRBJ2-7
V: TRBV4-3
CDR3: CASSPMLAGWDEQYF
DNA: TGCGCCAGCAGCCCGATGCTAGCGGGGTGGGACGAGCAGTACTTC

size: -
D: TRBD1
J: TRBJ1-4
V: TRBV27
CDR3: CASSPIDGTANEKLFF
DNA: TGTGCCAGCAGCCCCATCGACGGGACAGCTAATGAAAAACTGTTTTTT

size: -
D: TRBD2
J: TRBJ2-6
V: TRBV4-1
CDR3: CASSPGGPSGANVLTF
DNA: TGCGCCAGCAGCCCGGGGGGGCCTTCTGGGGCCAACGTCCTGACTTTC

size: -
D: -
J: TRBJ1-4
V: TRBV18
CDR3: CASSPVPPVTNEKLFF
DNA: TGTGCCAGCTCACCTGTTCCGCCGGTTACTAATGAAAAACTGTTTTTT

size: -
D: TRBD2
J: TRBJ2-2
V: TRBV30
CDR3: CAWSLGGGTGELFF
DNA: TGTGCCTGGAGTCTGGGGGGGGGCACCGGGGAGCTGTTTTTT

size: -
D: TRBD1
J: TRBJ1-6
V: TRBV4-2
CDR3: CASSQDLDRGGSYNSPLHF
DNA: TGTGCCAGCAGCCAAGATTTGGACAGGGGGGGATCCTATAATTCACCCCTCCACTTT

size: -
D: -
J: TRBJ1-1
V: TRBV29-1
CDR3: CSVDWGAGAFF
DNA: TGCAGCGTAGACTGGGGCGCGGGGGCTTTCTTT

size: -
D: TRBD2
J: TRBJ2-1
V: TRBV28
CDR3: CASSSVAGRDNEQFF
DNA: TGTGCCAGCAGTTCAGTAGCGGGTCGTGACAATGAGCAGTTCTTC

size: -
D: TRBD1
J: TRBJ1-6
V: TRBV29-1
CDR3: CSVVPSRDRFDNSPLHF
DNA: TGCAGCGTTGTACCGTCCCGGGACAGGTTCGATAATTCACCCCTCCACTTT

size: -
D: TRBD2
J: TRBJ2-7
V: TRBV7-3
CDR3: CASSLGLGLEQYF
DNA: TGTGCCAGCAGCTTAGGACTAGGGTTGGAGCAGTACTTC

size: -
D: -
J: TRBJ1-4
V: TRBV5-5
CDR3: CASTPGRSWGNEKLFF
DNA: TGTGCCAGCACCCCTGGGAGGAGCTGGGGCAATGAAAAACTGTTTTTT

size: -
D: TRBD1
J: TRBJ2-1
V: TRBV29-1
CDR3: CSAGYGTGSYNEQFF
DNA: TGCAGCGCTGGCTACGGGACAGGGTCCTACAATGAGCAGTTCTTC

size: few
D: -
J: TRBJ1-5
V: TRBV19
CDR3: CASRYINQPQHF
DNA: TGTGCCAGTAGATACATCAATCAGCCCCAGCATTTT

size: -
D: -
J: TRBJ2-1
V: TRBV21-1
CDR3: CASSKGVSSGGFNEQFF
DNA: TGTGCCAGCAGCAAAGGAGTCTCCAGCGGGGGTTTCAATGAGCAGTTCTTC

size: -
D: TRBD1
J: TRBJ2-2
V: TRBV5-1
CDR3: CASSFQGANTGELFF
DNA: TGCGCCAGCAGCTTCCAGGGGGCGAACACCGGGGAGCTGTTTTTT

size: -
D: TRBD1
J: TRBJ2-7
V: TRBV9
CDR3: CASSVAPGQAGYEQYF
DNA: TGTGCCAGCAGCGTAGCCCCGGGACAGGCCGGCTACGAGCAGTACTTC

size: -
D: TRBD1
J: TRBJ2-1
V: TRBV6-2/TRBV6-3
CDR3: CASSYEPGQGRNEQFF
DNA: TGTGCCAGCAGTTACGAGCCGGGACAGGGGCGCAATGAGCAGTTCTTC

size: once
D: -
J: TRBJ1-5
V: TRBV16
CDR3: CASSQSGRVRAQHF
DNA: TGTGCCAGCAGCCAATCGGGTCGGGTACGGGCCCAGCATTTT

size: -
D: -
J: TRBJ2-6
V: TRBV2
CDR3: CASSDRSGANVLTF
DNA: TGTGCCAGCAGTGACCGTTCTGGGGCCAACGTCCTGACTTTC

size: -
D: TRBD1
J: TRBJ1-2
V: TRBV19
CDR3: CASSWTGPANYGYTF
DNA: TGTGCCAGTAGCTGGACAGGCCCAGCTAACTATGGCTACACCTTC

size: -
D: -
J: TRBJ2-5
V: TRBV28
CDR3: CASSLAQGVQETQYF
DNA: TGTGCCAGCAGTTTAGCACAGGGAGTCCAAGAGACCCAGTACTTC

size: -
D: -
J: TRBJ2-3
V: TRBV9
CDR3: CASSPSLGALSTDTQYF
DNA: TGTGCCAGCAGCCCTTCCCTTGGGGCCTTAAGCACAGATACGCAGTATTTT

size: -
D: TRBD1
J: TRBJ1-2
V: TRBV27
CDR3: CASRDRRFYGYTF
DNA: TGTGCCAGCAGGGACAGGCGTTTTTATGGCTACACCTTC

size: -
D: -
J: TRBJ2-7
V: TRBV6-5
CDR3: CASSYSPTGAYEQYF
DNA: TGTGCCAGCAGTTATTCCCCTACAGGCGCCTACGAGCAGTACTTC

size: -
D: -
J: TRBJ1-3
V: TRBV30
CDR3: CAWSEGSQGNNAGNTIYF
DNA: TGTGCCTGGAGTGAGGGTTCTCAGGGTAATAATGCAGGAAACACCATATATTTT

size: -
D: TRBD2
J: TRBJ2-5
V: TRBV19
CDR3: CASSPQRGAGETQYF
DNA: TGTGCCAGTAGTCCCCAGCGGGGGGCCGGGGAGACCCAGTACTTC

size: once
D: TRBD1
J: TRBJ1-5
V: TRBV7-2
CDR3: CASSLAGQGASQPQHF
DNA: TGTGCCAGCAGCTTAGCCGGACAGGGGGCAAGTCAGCCCCAGCATTTT

size: -
D: TRBD1
J: TRBJ1-2
V: TRBV28
CDR3: CAIPGDSQNYGYTF
DNA: TGTGCCATTCCCGGGGACAGTCAGAACTATGGCTACACCTTC

size: -
D: -
J: TRBJ1-1
V: TRBV5-6
CDR3: CASSLVRYQSLNTEAFF
DNA: TGTGCCAGCAGCTTGGTCAGATATCAAAGTTTGAACACTGAAGCTTTCTTT

size: -
D: TRBD1
J: TRBJ2-7
V: TRBV3-1/TRBV3-2
CDR3: CASSLPLQGVEDEQYF
DNA: TGTGCCAGCAGTCTACCCTTACAGGGGGTGGAGGACGAGCAGTACTTC

size: -
D: -
J: TRBJ1-5
V: TRBV21-1
CDR3: CASSKRTLNQPQHF
DNA: TGTGCCAGCAGCAAAAGGACTTTGAATCAGCCCCAGCATTTT

size: -
D: -
J: TRBJ1-6
V: TRBV6-1
CDR3: CASSEATGIGNSPLHF
DNA: TGTGCCAGCAGTGAGGCAACAGGGATTGGTAATTCACCCCTCCACTTT

size: once
D: -
J: TRBJ2-1
V: TRBV9
CDR3: CASSPGLNEQFF
DNA: TGTGCCAGCAGCCCGGGACTCAATGAGCAGTTCTTC

size: -
D: TRBD1
J: TRBJ1-1
V: TRBV27
CDR3: CASSLFGTASNTEAFF
DNA: TGTGCCAGCAGTTTATTCGGGACAGCCAGTAACACTGAAGCTTTCTTT

size: -
D: -
J: TRBJ2-7
V: TRBV19
CDR3: CASRGSGNYEQYF
DNA: TGTGCCAGTAGAGGATCAGGAAACTACGAGCAGTACTTC